This T cell receptor (beta chain) was observed in a study of blood T cell repertoires in COVID-19. Recruitment covered under 25 US areas and drew participants whose ages spanned roughly 18 to 89 years. Cohorts were assigned according to the clinical history that participants reported. Sequenced by immunoSEQ multiplex PCR; TCRdb stores in-frame clones only, minus some. The data hold around 230,000 clones, with 88% observed a single time. V was pared by 4 bases and J by 0 bases, with 6 bases between. The germline gives CDR1 LNHDA, CDR2 SQIVND (reference sequence). The CDR3 is 13 amino acids. This receptor was obtained from a woman in her thirties or forties with acute COVID-19. The chain recombines TRBV19 with TRBJ2-5; possible D gene TRBD1, 5 bases. Sequenced input: PBMCs or T cells enriched from blood (not recorded which). The CDR3 spells CASSTGYQETQYF. The CDR3 DNA reads as TGTGCCAGTAGTACAGGGTACCAAGAGACCCAGTACTTC.